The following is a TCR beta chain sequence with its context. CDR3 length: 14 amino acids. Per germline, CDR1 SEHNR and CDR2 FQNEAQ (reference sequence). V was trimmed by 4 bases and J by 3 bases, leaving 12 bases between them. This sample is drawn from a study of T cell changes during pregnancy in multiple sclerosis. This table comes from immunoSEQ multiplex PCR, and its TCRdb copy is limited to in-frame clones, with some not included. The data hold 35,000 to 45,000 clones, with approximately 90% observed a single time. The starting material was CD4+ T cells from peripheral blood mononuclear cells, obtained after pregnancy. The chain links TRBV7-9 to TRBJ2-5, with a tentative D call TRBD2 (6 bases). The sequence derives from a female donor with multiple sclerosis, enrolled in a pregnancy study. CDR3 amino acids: CASSSGLLKETQYF. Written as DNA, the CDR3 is TGTGCCAGCAGCTCGGGACTCCTAAAAGAGACCCAGTACTTC.